Each of the 5 T cell receptor beta chains below was sequenced from the same sample in a study of blood T cell repertoires in COVID-19. Profiling relied on immunoSEQ multiplex PCR, and the TCRdb table lists in-frame clones only, not all of them. This sample has 280,000 or so clones, with roughly 86% found just once. The sample comprised peripheral blood. These receptors were collected from a young man with active or convalescent COVID-19.

The genes are TRBV6-5 and TRBJ1-1, with 9 positions matching TRBD1. The CDR3 is 14 amino acids. Germline lookup yields CDR1 MNHEY and CDR2 SVGAGI. Trimming took 7 bases from V and 5 from J; bases not matched to a gene: 8. The DNA for the CDR3 is TGTGCCAGCACCCCGACAGGGGGTCGAACTGAAGCTTTCTTT. Translating it yields CASTPTGGRTEAFF.

The chain combines TRBV11-2 with TRBJ2-7, with a possible D match to TRBD1 (5 bases). V shed 7 bases and J shed 3 bases, with 13 bases lying between them. Germline-derived CDR1 and CDR2 are SGHAT and FQNNGV. The CDR3 spans 13 residues. The CDR3 region is CASMIAQGYEQYF. DNA of the CDR3: TGTGCCAGCATGATCGCGCAGGGCTACGAGCAGTACTTC.

Only a few counts were recorded for this clone. This chain connects TRBV7-2 to TRBJ2-1, with TRBD2 matching 9 bases. The CDR3 totals 15 residues. With V trimmed by 5 bases and J by 3 bases, 5 bases remained unmatched. The germline gives CDR1 SGHTA, CDR2 FQGNSA. Here the CDR3 reads CASSPLAGLYNEQFF. The CDR3 nucleotides read TGTGCCAGCAGCCCGCTAGCGGGACTCTACAATGAGCAGTTCTTC.

The CDR3 sequence is CASSLGAGATSGGRYQETQYF. The CDR3 DNA reads TGTGCCAGCAGCTTAGGCGCAGGAGCGACTAGCGGGGGGCGGTACCAAGAGACCCAGTACTTC. J is TRBJ2-5 and V is TRBV13; TRBD2 matches 13 bases. The CDR3 length is 21 residues. The germline CDR1 and CDR2 sequences are PRHDT and FYEKMQ (reference sequence). Trimming cost V 0 bases and J 0 bases; bases outside gene matches: 13.

V and J are TRBV5-1 and TRBJ1-2, with D possibly being TRBD1 (6 bases). This CDR3 has 15 residues. V dropped 5 bases and J dropped 4 bases, with 18 bases sitting between them. Germline V gene sequence: CDR1 SGHRS, CDR2 YFSETQ. CDR3 bases: TGCGCCAGCAGGGGTGAGGCACAGGGCTTCTATGGCTACACCTTC. The encoded protein is CASRGEAQGFYGYTF.